Sequencing of this T cell receptor (beta chain) was carried out in a study of T cell responses to AZD1222 COVID-19 vaccine. Study-wide results and limits: An increase in Spike-specific TCR breadth and depth was observed after two AZD1222 doses. At baseline, just five to seven AZD1222 recipients tested seropositive. There were mostly white British donors and more females than males, and clonal diversity was possibly underestimated.

The CDR3 is 14 amino acids. The V gene lost 3 bases and the J gene lost 1 base, with 9 bases spanning the gap. CDR1 is KGHSH, CDR2 LQKENI, per germline. On this clone: Its specificity is not known.

Sequencing was performed with immunoSEQ multiplex PCR; in TCRdb, only in-frame clones are kept and a portion is missing. Of about 130,000 clones listed, 91% were seen once; the top ten hold roughly 2%. The chain couples TRBV18 to TRBJ1-1; D uncertain. This TCR was sampled from an adult who received the AZD1222 COVID-19 vaccine. This specimen consisted of peripheral blood, obtained 28 days after the second AZD1222 dose. The CDR3 DNA follows: TGTGCCAGCTCACCTTTCACAGAGAACACTGAAGCTTTCTTT. This gives the protein CASSPFTENTEAFF.